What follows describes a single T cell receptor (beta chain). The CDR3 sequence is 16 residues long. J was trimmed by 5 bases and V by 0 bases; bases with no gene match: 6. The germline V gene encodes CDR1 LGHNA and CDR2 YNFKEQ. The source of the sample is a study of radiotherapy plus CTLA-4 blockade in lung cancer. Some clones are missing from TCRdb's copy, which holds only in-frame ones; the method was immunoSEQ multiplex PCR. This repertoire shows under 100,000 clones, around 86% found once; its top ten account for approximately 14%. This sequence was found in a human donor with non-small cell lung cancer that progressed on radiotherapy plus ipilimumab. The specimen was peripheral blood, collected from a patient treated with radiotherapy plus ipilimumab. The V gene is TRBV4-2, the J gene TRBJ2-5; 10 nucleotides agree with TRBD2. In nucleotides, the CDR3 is TGTGCCAGCAGCCAAGATCCAGCGGGAGGGTGGGAGACCCAGTACTTC. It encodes CASSQDPAGGWETQYF.